This TCR beta chain came from a study of radiotherapy plus CTLA-4 blockade in lung cancer. Produced via immunoSEQ multiplex PCR; TCRdb's table is partial and in-frame only. The repertoire holds about 39,000 clones, with 75% to 85% as singletons. Per germline, CDR1 MNHNS and CDR2 SASEGT. Unmatched junction bases numbered 9, after V lost 7 bases and J lost 5 bases. The CDR3 totals 14 residues. The chain couples TRBV6-1 to TRBJ1-1, with 8 bases fitting TRBD1. This TCR was sampled from a human donor with non-small cell lung cancer that progressed on radiotherapy plus ipilimumab. The specimen was peripheral blood, collected from a patient treated with radiotherapy plus ipilimumab. Here the CDR3 reads CASTFGRQGTEAFF. Here the CDR3 DNA reads TGTGCCAGCACCTTTGGGCGACAGGGGACTGAAGCTTTCTTT.